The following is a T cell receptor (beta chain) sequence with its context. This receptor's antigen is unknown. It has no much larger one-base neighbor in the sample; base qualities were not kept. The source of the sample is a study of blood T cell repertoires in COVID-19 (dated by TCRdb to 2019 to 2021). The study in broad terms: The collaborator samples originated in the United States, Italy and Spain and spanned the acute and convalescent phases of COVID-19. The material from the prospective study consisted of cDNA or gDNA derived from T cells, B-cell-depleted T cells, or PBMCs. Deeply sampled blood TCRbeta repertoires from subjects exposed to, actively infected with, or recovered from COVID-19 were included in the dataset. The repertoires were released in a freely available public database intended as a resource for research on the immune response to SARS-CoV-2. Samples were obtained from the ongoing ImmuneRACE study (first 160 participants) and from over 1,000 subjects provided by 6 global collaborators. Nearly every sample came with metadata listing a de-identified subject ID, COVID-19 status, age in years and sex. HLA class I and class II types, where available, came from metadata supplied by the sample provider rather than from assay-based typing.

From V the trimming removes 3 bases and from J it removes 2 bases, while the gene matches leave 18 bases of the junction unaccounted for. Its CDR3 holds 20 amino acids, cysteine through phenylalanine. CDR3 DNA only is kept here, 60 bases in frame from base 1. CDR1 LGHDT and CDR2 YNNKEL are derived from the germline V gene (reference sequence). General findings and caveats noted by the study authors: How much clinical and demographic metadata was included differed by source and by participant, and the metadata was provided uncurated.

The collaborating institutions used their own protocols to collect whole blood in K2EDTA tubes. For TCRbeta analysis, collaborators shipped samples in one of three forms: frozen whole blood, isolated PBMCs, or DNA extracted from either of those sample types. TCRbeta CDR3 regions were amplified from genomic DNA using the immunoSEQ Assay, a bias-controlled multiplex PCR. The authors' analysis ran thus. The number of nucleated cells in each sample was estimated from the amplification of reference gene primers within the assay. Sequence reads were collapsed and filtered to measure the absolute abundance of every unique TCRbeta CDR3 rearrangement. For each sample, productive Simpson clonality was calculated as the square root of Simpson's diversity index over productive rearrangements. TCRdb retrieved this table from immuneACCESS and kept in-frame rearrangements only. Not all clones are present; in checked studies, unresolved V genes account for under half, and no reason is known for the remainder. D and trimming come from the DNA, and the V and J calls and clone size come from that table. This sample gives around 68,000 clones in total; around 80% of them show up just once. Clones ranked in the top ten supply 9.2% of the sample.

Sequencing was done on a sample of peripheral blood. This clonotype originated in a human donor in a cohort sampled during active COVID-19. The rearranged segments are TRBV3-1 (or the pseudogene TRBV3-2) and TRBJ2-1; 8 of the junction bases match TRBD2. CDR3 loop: CASSQWGGAGEGTTYNEQFF. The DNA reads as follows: TGTGCCAGCAGCCAGTGGGGCGGAGCGGGAGAGGGTACGACCTACAATGAGCAGTTCTTC.